Presented here are 18 T cell receptor beta chains from one specimen sequenced in a study of CD8 T cells in ankylosing spondylitis. A single record per CDR3 protein comes from TCRdb applying MiXCR to the 5' RACE reads. Of hundreds of thousands of distinct CDR3 sequences listed, 9.5% to 15% are singletons. Their recognized antigens are unknown. Study findings and constraints: Characteristic, it appeared, of ankylosing spondylitis blood was a TCR beta motif of about eight highly homologous variants.

Sequencing was carried out using blood, either unsorted or a sorted T cell fraction (not recorded which). The receptor set was obtained from a male donor with ankylosing spondylitis.

This clonotype was picked up many times. The chain employs TRBV3-1 and TRBJ2-1; 7 nucleotides agree with TRBD2. J gave up 12 bases and V 0 bases, and 8 bases lay outside the gene matches. The germline V gene encodes CDR1 LGHDT and CDR2 YNNKEL (reference sequence). The CDR3 is 14 residues long. In DNA, the CDR3 is TGTGCCAGCAGCCAAGATAAGCGGGACCCTTGGCAGTTCTTC. Protein: CASSQDKRDPWQFF.

This clonotype was detected only a few times. This rearrangement joins TRBV7-2 to TRBJ1-1; 11 bases are a match to TRBD1. Germline V gives CDR1 SGHTA, CDR2 FQGNSA. J lost 4 bases, V lost 0 bases, and 1 base had no gene match. The CDR3 covers 15 residues. CDR3 coding DNA: TGTGCCAGCAGCTTAGCGGACAGGGGGCTCACTGAAGCTTTCTTT. Translating gives CASSLADRGLTEAFF. Together with reference TRBV7-2 and TRBJ1-1, the CDR3 gives the full variable domain: GAGVSQSPSNKVTEKGKDVELRCDPISGHTALYWYRQSLGQGLEFLIYFQGNSAPDKSGLPSDRFSAERTGGSVSTLTIQRTQQEDSAVYLCASSLADRGLTEAFFGQGTRLTVV.

This clonotype turned up a few times. The gene calls are TRBV20-1 and TRBJ2-7, with 12 nucleotides matching TRBD2. V shed 3 bases and J 4 bases; nucleotides not matched to a gene: 10. In germline, CDR1 is DFQATT, CDR2 SNEGSKA (reference sequence). This CDR3 is 16 amino acids long. The CDR3 sequence: CSASGSRTSGTYEQYV. CDR3 DNA: TGCAGTGCTAGTGGATCCAGGACTAGCGGGACATACGAGCAGTACGTC.

This clonotype was observed a handful of times. The rearrangement uses TRBV11-2 and TRBJ1-3; D is uncertain. This CDR3 contains 15 residues. Germline values: CDR1 SGHAT, CDR2 FQNNGV. Trimming took 2 bases from V and 1 from J, leaving 9 bases between them. The CDR3 DNA reads as TGTGCCAGCAGCTTACACGCGACATCTGGAAACACCATATATTTT. As protein: CASSLHATSGNTIYF. Full variable domain (outside the CDR3, taken from reference TRBV11-2 and TRBJ1-3): EAGVAQSPRYKIIEKRQSVAFWCNPISGHATLYWYQQILGQGPKLLIQFQNNGVVDDSQLPKDRFSAERLKGVDSTLKIQPAKLEDSAVYLCASSLHATSGNTIYFGEGSWLTVV.

The rearrangement joins TRBV9 to TRBJ1-3; no clear D gene. This CDR3 region has 15 residues. V shed 0 bases and J shed 1 base, with 8 bases lying between them. The germline gives CDR1 SGDLS, CDR2 YYNGEE. The CDR3 DNA follows: TGTGCCAGCAGCGTAGAATGGTTTTCTGGAAACACCATATATTTT. Protein: CASSVEWFSGNTIYF. Combining the CDR3 with reference TRBV9 and TRBJ1-3 gives the whole variable domain DSGVTQTPKHLITATGQRVTLRCSPRSGDLSVYWYQQSLDQGLQFLIQYYNGEERAKGNILERFSAQQFPDLHSELNLSSLELGDSALYFCASSVEWFSGNTIYFGEGSWLTVV.

Only a few counts were recorded for this clonotype. The chain employs TRBV7-2 and TRBJ2-7; tentatively, D is TRBD2 (6 bases). Trimming removed 4 bases from V and 2 bases from J, with 15 bases in between. This CDR3 contains 15 residues. CDR1 and CDR2 from the germline V gene are SGHTA and FQGNSA. CDR3 protein: CASSSSPAGTYEQYF. The CDR3 nucleotides are TGTGCCAGCAGCTCCAGCCCAGCGGGCACCTACGAGCAGTACTTC.

This clonotype was counted a few times. CDR3: CSVGRDQPEKLFF. The CDR3 nucleotides read TGCAGCGTTGGTCGGGACCAACCCGAAAAACTGTTTTTT. The chain joins TRBV29-1 to TRBJ1-4; D may be TRBD1 (5 bases). Per the germline V gene, CDR1 is SQVTM and CDR2 is ANQGSEA. The germline V and J ends were trimmed by 4 bases and 8 bases, with 14 bases remaining between them. There are 13 residues in the CDR3.

The rearrangement uses TRBV20-1 and TRBJ1-5; D gene ambiguous. Trimming removed 6 bases from V and 5 bases from J, with 17 bases in between. In germline, CDR1 is DFQATT, CDR2 SNEGSKA (reference sequence). The CDR3 sequence is 14 residues long. This chain's CDR3 is CSARTHDADQPQHF. In DNA, the CDR3 is TGCAGTGCCAGGACCCACGATGCGGATCAGCCCCAGCATTTT.

In this sample, this clonotype turned up many times. The chain joins TRBV7-2 to TRBJ1-2; D is ambiguous. The V gene's germline CDR1 is SGHTA and CDR2 FQGNSA. CDR3 length: 12 amino acids. Trimming took 4 bases from V and 7 from J, leaving 10 bases between them. The CDR3 DNA follows: TGTGCCAGCAGCTCGCAGCGCTCTGGCTACACCTTC. Translation: CASSSQRSGYTF.

This chain connects TRBV20-1 to TRBJ2-3, with TRBD2 matching over 12 bases. Looked up from germline, CDR1 is DFQATT and CDR2 is SNEGSKA (reference sequence). The CDR3 spans 16 residues. The V segment lost 2 bases and the J segment 3 bases; nucleotides outside the gene matches: 6. The CDR3 DNA reads TGCAGTGCTAGACCCTTCCTAGCGGGAGGGACAGATACGCAGTATTTT. Translating gives CSARPFLAGGTDTQYF.

V gene TRBV6-5 combines with J gene TRBJ2-5; D is unresolved. The CDR3 sequence is 11 residues long. Germline V gene lookup returns CDR1 MNHEY and CDR2 SVGAGI. Trimming cost V 5 bases and J 10 bases, with 11 bases left between them. CDR3 DNA sequence: TGTGCCAGCAGTCAAGGGCCGAGCCAGTACTTC. It codes for CASSQGPSQYF.

The sample holds a few counts of this clonotype. The rearrangement uses TRBV19 and TRBJ2-1; D gene ambiguous. Trimming stripped 10 bases from V and 0 bases from J, with 10 bases between. The CDR3 contains 13 residues. The germline V gene has CDR1 LNHDA and CDR2 SQIVND (reference sequence). CDR3 nucleotides: TGTGCCACCTCAACGAGCTCCTACAATGAGCAGTTCTTC. It is translated as CATSTSSYNEQFF.

This clonotype was found many times. This chain connects TRBV20-1 to TRBJ2-5, with 12 nucleotides matching TRBD2. The V gene's germline CDR1 is DFQATT and CDR2 SNEGSKA (reference sequence). V gave up 6 bases and J gave up 5 bases; unmatched junction bases: 4. This CDR3 is built from 13 residues. The CDR3 region has the DNA TGCAGTGCCCGACTAGCGGGAGAGGAGACCCAGTACTTC. Translated: CSARLAGEETQYF.

This clonotype showed up many times. The rearrangement joins TRBV7-8 to TRBJ2-1; 10 bases fit TRBD2. The germline gives CDR1 SGHVS, CDR2 FQNEAQ. This CDR3 is 16 amino acids long. Trimming took 7 bases from V and 8 from J; bases not matched to a gene: 14. CDR3 sequence: CASTRTSGLPQDEQFF. The CDR3 bases are TGTGCCAGCACCCGGACTAGCGGCCTCCCGCAGGATGAGCAGTTCTTC.

Only a few counts were recorded for this clonotype. The V and J genes are TRBV11-3 and TRBJ2-1, with D perhaps TRBD2 (6 bases). CDR3 size: 13 residues. V was trimmed by 5 bases and J by 10 bases, leaving 15 bases between them. Germline CDR1 reads SGHNT; CDR2 reads YENEEA. CDR3 coding DNA: TGTGCCAGCAGCCGGCCGACTAGTCCCGAGCAGTTCTTC. Encoded protein: CASSRPTSPEQFF.

This clonotype appeared a few times. The V gene is TRBV6-5, the J gene TRBJ2-5, with TRBD2 matching over 13 bases. Per germline, CDR1 MNHEY and CDR2 SVGAGI. This CDR3 has 17 residues. V was clipped by 2 bases and J by 5 bases; unmatched bases: 8. CDR3 DNA: TGTGCCAGCAGTTACCTAAGACTAGCGGGAGGCGGGGAGACCCAGTACTTC. This encodes CASSYLRLAGGGETQYF.

There are a few counts of this clonotype. J is TRBJ2-6 and V is TRBV27; a possible D gene is TRBD1 (5 bases). V lost 3 bases to trimming and J lost 2 bases, with 8 bases between them. This CDR3 spans 15 amino acids. Germline CDR1 is MNHEY and CDR2 is SMNVEV (reference sequence). The CDR3 loop is CASSFSRAGANVLTF. In DNA form, the CDR3 reads TGTGCCAGCAGTTTTTCCAGGGCTGGGGCCAACGTCCTGACTTTC. Filled out from reference TRBV27 and TRBJ2-6, the complete variable domain reads EAQVTQNPRYLITVTGKKLTVTCSQNMNHEYMSWYRQDPGLGLRQIYYSMNVEVTDKGDVPEGYKVSRKEKRNFPLILESPSPNQTSLYFCASSFSRAGANVLTFGAGSRLTVL.

This clonotype was detected many times. The J gene is TRBJ2-1, the V gene TRBV5-1; D gene ambiguous. V lost 2 bases and J lost 4, with 4 bases in between. The CDR3 covers 12 residues. Germline values: CDR1 SGHRS, CDR2 YFSETQ. CDR3 in amino acids: CASSFNYNEQFF. CDR3 nucleotide sequence: TGCGCCAGCAGCTTCAATTACAATGAGCAGTTCTTC.